This T cell receptor (beta chain) stems from a study of T-cell memory formation after mild COVID-19. Ten or more counts support this clonotype. Its cognate antigen is unknown. At one of its ends the junction is not consistent with the germline gene, which may arise from a read error. Study-wide findings and caveats: Cross-reactive memory apparently joined, as some responding clones appeared in pre-infection memory. The study found contracting CD4+ clones mainly in CM and EM and contracting CD8+ clones in EMRA.

Each CDR3 protein is one row after TCRdb ran MiXCR on the 5' RACE reads. Among more than 120,000 distinct CDR3 sequences listed, 6% to 7% were seen once. The TCR comes from an adult woman who had mild COVID-19 (a few samples of this study predate the infection). Cell type and time point are not known. Sample: PBMCs or a T cell subset sorted from them (not recorded which).

In nucleotides, the CDR3 is TGTGCCAGCAGTCTAGCGCCAATTCAGCCCCAGCATTTT. Amino acid sequence: CASSLAPIQPQHF. The chain employs TRBV12-3 or TRBV12-4 and TRBJ1-5; D uncertain. There are 13 residues in the CDR3.